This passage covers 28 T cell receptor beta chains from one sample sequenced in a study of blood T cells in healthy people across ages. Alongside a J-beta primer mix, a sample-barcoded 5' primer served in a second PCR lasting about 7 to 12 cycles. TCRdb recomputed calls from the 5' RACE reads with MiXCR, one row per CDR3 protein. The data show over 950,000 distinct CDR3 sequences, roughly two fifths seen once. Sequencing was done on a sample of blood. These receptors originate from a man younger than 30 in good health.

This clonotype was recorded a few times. The CDR3 DNA reads TGTGCCAGCAGCCTGGGACCTGTTGAAGCTTTCTTT. Encoded protein: CASSLGPVEAFF. This chain links TRBV5-6 with TRBJ1-1; D may be TRBD1 (5 bases). The CDR3 has 12 residues. CDR1 is SGHDT and CDR2 is YYEEEE in the germline V gene. V was clipped by 4 bases and J by 7 bases, with 11 bases between them.

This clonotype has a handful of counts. The CDR3 reads CASSLDRGQGNTIYF. CDR3 bases: TGTGCCAGCAGCTTGGACAGGGGACAAGGAAACACCATATATTTT. V is TRBV7-2 and J is TRBJ1-3, with 9 bases fitting TRBD1. Per germline, CDR1 SGHTA and CDR2 FQGNSA. Trimming cost V 3 bases and J 4 bases; bases outside gene matches: 4. The CDR3 sequence is 15 residues long.

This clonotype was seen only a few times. The CDR3 DNA follows: TGCGCCAGCTGCGAGGGGGGCCATACTAGCACAGATACGCAGTATTTT. This codes for CASCEGGHTSTDTQYF. The chain carries TRBV5-1 and TRBJ2-3; D is possibly TRBD1 or TRBD2 (6 bases each). The V gene's germline CDR1 is SGHRS and CDR2 YFSETQ. V was pared by 7 bases and J by 0 bases, with 18 bases between. The CDR3 has 16 residues.

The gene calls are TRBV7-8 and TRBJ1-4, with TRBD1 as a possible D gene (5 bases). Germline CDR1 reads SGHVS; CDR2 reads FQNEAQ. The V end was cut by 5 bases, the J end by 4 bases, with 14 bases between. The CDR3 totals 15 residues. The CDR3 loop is CASSPGRGSNEKLFF. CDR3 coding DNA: TGTGCCAGCAGCCCAGGGCGCGGGAGTAATGAAAAACTGTTTTTT.

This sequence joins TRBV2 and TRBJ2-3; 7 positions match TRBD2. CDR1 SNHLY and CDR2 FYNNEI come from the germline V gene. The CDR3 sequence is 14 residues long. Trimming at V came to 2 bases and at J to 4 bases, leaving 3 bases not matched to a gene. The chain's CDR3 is CASSELAASDTQYF. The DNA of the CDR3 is TGTGCCAGCAGTGAACTAGCGGCATCAGATACGCAGTATTTT.

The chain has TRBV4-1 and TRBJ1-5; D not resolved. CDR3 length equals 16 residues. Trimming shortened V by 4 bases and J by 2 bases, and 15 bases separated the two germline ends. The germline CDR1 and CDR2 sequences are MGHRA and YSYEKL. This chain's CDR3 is CASSPRGAMGNQPQHF. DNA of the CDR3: TGCGCCAGCAGCCCCCGTGGAGCCATGGGCAATCAGCCCCAGCATTTT.

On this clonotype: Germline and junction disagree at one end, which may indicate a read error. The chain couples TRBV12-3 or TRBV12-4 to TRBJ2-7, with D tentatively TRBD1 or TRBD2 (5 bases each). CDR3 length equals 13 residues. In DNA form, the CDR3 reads TGTGTCAGCAGTGGGACGACAGCCTACGAGCAGTACTTC. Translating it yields CVSSGTTAYEQYF.

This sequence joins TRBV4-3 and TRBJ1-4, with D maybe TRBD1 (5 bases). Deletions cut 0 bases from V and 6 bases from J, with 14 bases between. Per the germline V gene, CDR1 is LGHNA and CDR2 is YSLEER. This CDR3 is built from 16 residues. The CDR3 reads CASSQDRWGVDEKLFF. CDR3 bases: TGCGCCAGCAGCCAAGATCGGTGGGGGGTTGATGAAAAACTGTTTTTT.

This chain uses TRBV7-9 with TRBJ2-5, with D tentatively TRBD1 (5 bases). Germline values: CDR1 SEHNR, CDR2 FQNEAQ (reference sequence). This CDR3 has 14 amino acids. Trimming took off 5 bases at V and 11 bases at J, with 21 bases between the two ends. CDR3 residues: CASSLTQGSNEQYF. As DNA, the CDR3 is TGTGCCAGCAGCCTAACTCAGGGATCCAATGAGCAGTACTTC.

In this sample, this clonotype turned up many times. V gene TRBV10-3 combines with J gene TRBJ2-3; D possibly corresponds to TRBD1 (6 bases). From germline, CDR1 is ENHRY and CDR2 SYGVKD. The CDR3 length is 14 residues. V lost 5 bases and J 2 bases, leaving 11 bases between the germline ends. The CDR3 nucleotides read TGTGCCATCAGTCCCGGGACAACCACAGATACGCAGTATTTT. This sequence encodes CAISPGTTTDTQYF.

The CDR3 reads CASSFRIWTSGGGETQYF. The CDR3 DNA reads as TGTGCCAGCAGTTTCCGAATATGGACTAGCGGGGGGGGAGAGACCCAGTACTTC. This chain uses TRBV28 with TRBJ2-5; the match to TRBD2 covers 15 bases. Germline loops: CDR1 MDHEN, CDR2 SYDVKM. The V and J ends lost 3 bases and 4 bases, in that order; junction bases with no gene match: 9. This CDR3 contains 18 residues.

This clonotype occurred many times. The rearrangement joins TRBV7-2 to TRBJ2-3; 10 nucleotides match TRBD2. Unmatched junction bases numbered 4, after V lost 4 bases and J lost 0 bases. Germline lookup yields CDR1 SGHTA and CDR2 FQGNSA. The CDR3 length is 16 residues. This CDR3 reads CASSSWTSGSTDTQYF. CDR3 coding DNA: TGTGCCAGCAGCTCCTGGACTAGCGGAAGCACAGATACGCAGTATTTT.

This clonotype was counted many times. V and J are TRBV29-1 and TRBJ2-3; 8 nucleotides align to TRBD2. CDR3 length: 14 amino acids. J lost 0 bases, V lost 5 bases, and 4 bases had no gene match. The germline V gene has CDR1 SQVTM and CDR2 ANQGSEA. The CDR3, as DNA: TGCAGCGTTCCACTAGCGGCTAGCACAGATACGCAGTATTTT. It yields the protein CSVPLAASTDTQYF.

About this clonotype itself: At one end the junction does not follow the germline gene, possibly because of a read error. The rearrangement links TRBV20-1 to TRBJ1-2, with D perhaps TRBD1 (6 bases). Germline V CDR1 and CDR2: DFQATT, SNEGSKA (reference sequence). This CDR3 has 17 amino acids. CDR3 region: CSARVSFGGENNYGCTF. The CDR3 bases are TGCAGTGCTAGAGTTTCGTTCGGGGGCGAAAATAACTATGGCTGCACCTTC.

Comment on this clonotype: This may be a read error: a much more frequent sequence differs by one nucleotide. This CDR3 is CSAQTHGAYNEQFF. The CDR3 region has the DNA TGCAGTGCGCAGACTCACGGGGCTTACAATGAGCAGTTCTTC. The V gene is TRBV20-1, the J gene TRBJ2-1; the D call may be TRBD1 or TRBD2 (5 bases each). The CDR3 contains 14 residues. Germline V gene data show CDR1 as DFQATT and CDR2 as SNEGSKA (reference sequence). V lost 6 bases, J lost 4 bases, and 16 bases lay in between.

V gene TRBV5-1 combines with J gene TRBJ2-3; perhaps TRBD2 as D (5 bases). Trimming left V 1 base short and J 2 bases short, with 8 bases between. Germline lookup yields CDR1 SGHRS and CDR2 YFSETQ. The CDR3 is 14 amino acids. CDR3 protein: CASSLSGITDTQYF. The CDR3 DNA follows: TGCGCCAGCAGCTTGTCCGGGATCACAGATACGCAGTATTTT.

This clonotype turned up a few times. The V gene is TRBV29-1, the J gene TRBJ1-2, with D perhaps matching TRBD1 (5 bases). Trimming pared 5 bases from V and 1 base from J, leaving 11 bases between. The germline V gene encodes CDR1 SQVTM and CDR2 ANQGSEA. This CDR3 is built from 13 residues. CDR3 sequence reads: CSVHEGLNYGYTF. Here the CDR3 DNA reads TGCAGCGTTCACGAGGGACTTAACTATGGCTACACCTTC.

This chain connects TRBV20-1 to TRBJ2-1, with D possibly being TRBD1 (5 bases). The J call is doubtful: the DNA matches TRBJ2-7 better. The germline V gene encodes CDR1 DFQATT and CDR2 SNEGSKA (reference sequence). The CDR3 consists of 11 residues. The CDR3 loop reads CSANMGHEQYF. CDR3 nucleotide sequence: TGCAGTGCTAATATGGGGCACGAGCAGTACTTC.

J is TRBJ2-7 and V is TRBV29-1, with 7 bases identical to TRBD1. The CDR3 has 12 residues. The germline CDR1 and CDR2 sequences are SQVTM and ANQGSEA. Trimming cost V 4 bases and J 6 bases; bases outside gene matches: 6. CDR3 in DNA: TGCAGCGTTGGGACAGGAGCCCGCGAGCAGTACTTC. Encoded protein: CSVGTGAREQYF.

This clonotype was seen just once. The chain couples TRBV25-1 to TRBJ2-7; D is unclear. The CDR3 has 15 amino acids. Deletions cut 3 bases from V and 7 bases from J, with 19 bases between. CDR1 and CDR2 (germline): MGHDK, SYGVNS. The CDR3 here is CASSDPGGASTEQYF. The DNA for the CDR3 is TGTGCCAGCAGTGATCCGGGCGGCGCTTCTACTGAGCAGTACTTC.

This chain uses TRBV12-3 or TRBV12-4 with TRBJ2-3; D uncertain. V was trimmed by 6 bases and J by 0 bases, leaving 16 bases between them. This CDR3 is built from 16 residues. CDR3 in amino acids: CASSPGYGPSTDTQYF. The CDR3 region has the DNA TGTGCCAGCAGCCCCGGTTATGGCCCTAGCACAGATACGCAGTATTTT.

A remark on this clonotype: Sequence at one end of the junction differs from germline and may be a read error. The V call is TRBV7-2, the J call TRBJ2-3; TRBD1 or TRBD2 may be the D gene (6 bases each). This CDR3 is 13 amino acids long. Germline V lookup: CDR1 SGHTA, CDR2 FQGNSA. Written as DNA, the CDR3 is TGTGCCGGCAGCGTCCGGGGGCGAGATACGCAGTATTTT. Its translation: CAGSVRGRDTQYF.

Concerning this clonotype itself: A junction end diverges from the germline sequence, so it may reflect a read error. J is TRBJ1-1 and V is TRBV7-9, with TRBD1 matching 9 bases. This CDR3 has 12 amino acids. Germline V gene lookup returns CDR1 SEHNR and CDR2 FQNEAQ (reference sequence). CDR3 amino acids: CAGRQGGTEAFF. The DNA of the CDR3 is TGTGCCGGCAGACAGGGGGGCACTGAAGCTTTCTTT.

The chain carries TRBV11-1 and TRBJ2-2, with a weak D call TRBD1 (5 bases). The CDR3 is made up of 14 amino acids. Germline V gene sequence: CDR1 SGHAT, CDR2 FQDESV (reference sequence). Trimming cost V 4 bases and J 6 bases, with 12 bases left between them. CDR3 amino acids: CASSWSGRAGELFF. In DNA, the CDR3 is TGTGCCAGCAGCTGGTCAGGGCGTGCCGGGGAGCTGTTTTTT.

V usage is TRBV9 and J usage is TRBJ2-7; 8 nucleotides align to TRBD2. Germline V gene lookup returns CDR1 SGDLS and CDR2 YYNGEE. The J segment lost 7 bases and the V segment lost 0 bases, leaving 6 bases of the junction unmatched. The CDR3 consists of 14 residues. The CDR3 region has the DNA TGTGCCAGCAGCGTAGGTGCGGGGGGTTATGAGCAGTACTTC. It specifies CASSVGAGGYEQYF.

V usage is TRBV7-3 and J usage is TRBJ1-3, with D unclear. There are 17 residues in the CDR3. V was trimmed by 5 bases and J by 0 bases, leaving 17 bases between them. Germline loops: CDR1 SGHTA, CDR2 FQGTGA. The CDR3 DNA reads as TGTGCCAGCAGCCCACAACCCACGGGCATCTCTGGAAACACCATATATTTT. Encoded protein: CASSPQPTGISGNTIYF.

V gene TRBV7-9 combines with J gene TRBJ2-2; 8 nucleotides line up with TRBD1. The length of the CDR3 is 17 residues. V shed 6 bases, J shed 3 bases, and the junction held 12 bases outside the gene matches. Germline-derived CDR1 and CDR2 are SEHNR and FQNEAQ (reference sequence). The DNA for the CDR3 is TGTGCCAGCAGTCTATACCCAGGGGGCGTCGACACCGGGGAGCTGTTTTTT. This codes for CASSLYPGGVDTGELFF. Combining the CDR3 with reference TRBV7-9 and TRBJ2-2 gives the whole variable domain DTGVSQNPRHKITKRGQNVTFRCDPISEHNRLYWYRQTLGQGPEFLTYFQNEAQLEKSRLLSDRFSAERPKGSFSTLEIQRTEQGDSAMYLCASSLYPGGVDTGELFFGEGSRLTVL.

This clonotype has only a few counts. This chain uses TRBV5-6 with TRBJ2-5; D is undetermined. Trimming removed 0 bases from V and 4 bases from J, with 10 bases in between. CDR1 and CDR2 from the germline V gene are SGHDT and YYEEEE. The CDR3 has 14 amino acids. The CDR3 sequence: CASSLEKLVETQYF. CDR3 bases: TGTGCCAGCAGCTTGGAGAAGTTGGTAGAGACCCAGTACTTC.